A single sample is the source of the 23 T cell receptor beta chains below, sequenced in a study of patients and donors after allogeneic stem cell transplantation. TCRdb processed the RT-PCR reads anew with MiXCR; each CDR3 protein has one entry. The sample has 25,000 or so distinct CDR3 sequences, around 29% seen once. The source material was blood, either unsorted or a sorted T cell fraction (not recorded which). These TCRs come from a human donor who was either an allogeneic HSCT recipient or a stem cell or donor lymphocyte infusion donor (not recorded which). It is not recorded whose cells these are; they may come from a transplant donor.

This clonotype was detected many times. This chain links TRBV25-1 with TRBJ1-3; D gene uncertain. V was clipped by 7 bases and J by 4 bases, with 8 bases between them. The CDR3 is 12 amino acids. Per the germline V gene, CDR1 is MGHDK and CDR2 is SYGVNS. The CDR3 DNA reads TGTGCCAGCAAGTCGCCCGGAAACACCATATATTTT. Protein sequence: CASKSPGNTIYF.

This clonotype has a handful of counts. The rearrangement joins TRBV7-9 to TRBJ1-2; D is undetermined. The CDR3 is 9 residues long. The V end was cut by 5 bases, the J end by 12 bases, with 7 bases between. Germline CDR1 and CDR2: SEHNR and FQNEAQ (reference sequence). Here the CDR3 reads CASSPLDTF. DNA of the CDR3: TGTGCCAGCAGCCCGCTTGACACCTTC.

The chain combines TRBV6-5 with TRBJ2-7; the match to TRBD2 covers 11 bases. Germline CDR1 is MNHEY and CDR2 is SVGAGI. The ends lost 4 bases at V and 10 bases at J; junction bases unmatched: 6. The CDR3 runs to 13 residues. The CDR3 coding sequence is TGTGCCAGCAGTTCGCTAGCGGGAGGTCCACAGTACTTC. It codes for CASSSLAGGPQYF.

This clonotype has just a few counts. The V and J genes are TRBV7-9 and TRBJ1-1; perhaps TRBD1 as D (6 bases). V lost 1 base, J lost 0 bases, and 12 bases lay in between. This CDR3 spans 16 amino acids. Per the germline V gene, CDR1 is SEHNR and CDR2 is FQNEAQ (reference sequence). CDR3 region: CASSLGDTGLNTEAFF. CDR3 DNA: TGTGCCAGCAGCTTAGGGGACACAGGGTTGAACACTGAAGCTTTCTTT.

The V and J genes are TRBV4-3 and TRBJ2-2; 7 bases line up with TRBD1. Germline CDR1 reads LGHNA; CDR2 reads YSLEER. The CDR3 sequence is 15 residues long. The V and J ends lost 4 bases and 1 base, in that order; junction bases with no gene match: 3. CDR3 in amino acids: CASSLGTENTGELFF. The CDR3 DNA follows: TGCGCCAGCAGCCTAGGGACAGAGAACACCGGGGAGCTGTTTTTT.

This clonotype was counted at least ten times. The CDR3 region has the DNA TGCAGCGCCCGGACAGCCTCTAACTATGGCTACACCTTC. Encoded protein: CSARTASNYGYTF. This rearrangement joins TRBV29-1 to TRBJ1-2; maybe TRBD1 (6 bases). The CDR3 totals 13 residues. Germline assignment: CDR1 SQVTM and CDR2 ANQGSEA. Between the trimmed V and J ends, which lost 7 bases and 0 bases, there was a span of 12 bases.

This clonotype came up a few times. CDR3 residues: CASSCEGLNTEAFF. CDR3 coding DNA: TGTGCCAGCAGCTGTGAGGGCTTGAACACTGAAGCTTTCTTT. The chain couples TRBV5-6 to TRBJ1-1; no clear D. This CDR3 region has 14 residues. CDR1 and CDR2 (germline): SGHDT, YYEEEE. V shed 3 bases and J shed 0 bases, with 9 bases lying between them.

This CDR3 is CASSRNGRDTEAFF. CDR3 DNA: TGTGCCAGCAGCCGCAATGGGCGGGACACTGAAGCTTTCTTT. The V and J genes are TRBV6-5 and TRBJ1-1; D gene unclear. This CDR3 has 14 amino acids. The V gene lost 6 bases and the J gene lost 3 bases, with 14 bases spanning the gap. The V gene's germline CDR1 is MNHEY and CDR2 SVGAGI.

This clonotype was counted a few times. Here the CDR3 reads CASSEKGIRGYTF. CDR3 bases: TGTGCCAGCAGTGAAAAGGGGATCCGTGGCTACACCTTC. The chain joins TRBV6-1 to TRBJ1-2; maybe TRBD1 (5 bases). The ends were cut back, 2 bases at V and 7 bases at J, with 11 bases in the middle. CDR1 MNHNS and CDR2 SASEGT come from the germline V gene. This CDR3 has 13 residues.

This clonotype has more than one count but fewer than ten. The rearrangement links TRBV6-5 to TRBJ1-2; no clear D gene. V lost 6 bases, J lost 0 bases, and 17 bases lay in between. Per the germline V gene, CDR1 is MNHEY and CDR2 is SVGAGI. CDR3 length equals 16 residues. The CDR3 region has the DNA TGTGCCAGCAGAAGGACCCTTCGGGCGGCTAACTATGGCTACACCTTC. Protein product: CASRRTLRAANYGYTF.

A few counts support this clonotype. CDR3: CASSYVETQYF. CDR3 nucleotide sequence: TGTGCCAGCAGTTATGTTGAGACCCAGTACTTC. The rearrangement joins TRBV6-2 or TRBV6-3 to TRBJ2-5; D call uncertain. There are 11 residues in the CDR3. V was pared by 3 bases and J by 5 bases, with 4 bases between. Germline CDR1 MNHEY, CDR2 SVGEGT.

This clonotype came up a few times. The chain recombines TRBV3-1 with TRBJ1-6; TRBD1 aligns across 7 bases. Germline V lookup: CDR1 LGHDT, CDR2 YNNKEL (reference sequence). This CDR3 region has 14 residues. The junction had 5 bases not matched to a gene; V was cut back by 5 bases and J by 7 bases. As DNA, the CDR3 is TGTGCCAGCAGCTCCCGGGACAGAAATTCACCCCTCCACTTT. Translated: CASSSRDRNSPLHF.

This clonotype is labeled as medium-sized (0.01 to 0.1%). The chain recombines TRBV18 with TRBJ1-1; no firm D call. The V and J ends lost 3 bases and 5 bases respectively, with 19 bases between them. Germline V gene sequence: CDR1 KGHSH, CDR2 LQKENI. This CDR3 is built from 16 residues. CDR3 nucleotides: TGTGCCAGCTCACCGAAAGGACCCGCGGGCGGGACTGAAGCTTTCTTT. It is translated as CASSPKGPAGGTEAFF.

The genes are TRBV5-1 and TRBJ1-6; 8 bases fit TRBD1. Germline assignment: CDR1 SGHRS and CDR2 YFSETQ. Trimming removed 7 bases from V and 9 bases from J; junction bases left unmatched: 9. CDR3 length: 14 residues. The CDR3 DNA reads TGCGCCAGCGGAGTCAGGGGGCTGGGTTCACCCCTCCACTTT. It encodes CASGVRGLGSPLHF.

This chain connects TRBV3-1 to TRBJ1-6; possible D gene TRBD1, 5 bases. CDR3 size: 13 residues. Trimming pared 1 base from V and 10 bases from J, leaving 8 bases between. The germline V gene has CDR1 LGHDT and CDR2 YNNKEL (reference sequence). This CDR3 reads CASSQGGGSPLHF. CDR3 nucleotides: TGTGCCAGCAGCCAAGGGGGCGGCTCACCCCTCCACTTT.

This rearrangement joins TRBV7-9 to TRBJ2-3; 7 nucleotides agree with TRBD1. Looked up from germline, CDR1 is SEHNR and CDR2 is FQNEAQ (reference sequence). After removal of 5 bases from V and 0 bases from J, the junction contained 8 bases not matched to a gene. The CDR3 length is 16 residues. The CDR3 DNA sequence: TGTGCCAGCAGCCCTCTACAGGGGTCTAGCACAGATACGCAGTATTTT. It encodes CASSPLQGSSTDTQYF.

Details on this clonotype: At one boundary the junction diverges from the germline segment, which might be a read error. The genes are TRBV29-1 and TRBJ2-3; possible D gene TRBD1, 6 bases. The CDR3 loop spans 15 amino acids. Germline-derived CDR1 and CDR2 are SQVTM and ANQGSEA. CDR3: CSVTIQGVSRDTQYF. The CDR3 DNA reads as TGCAGCGTGACGATACAGGGCGTGAGCAGAGATACGCAGTATTTT.

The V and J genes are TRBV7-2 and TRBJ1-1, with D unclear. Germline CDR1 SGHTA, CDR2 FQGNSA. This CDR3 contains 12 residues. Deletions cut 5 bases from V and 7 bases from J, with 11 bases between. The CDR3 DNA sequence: TGTGCCAGCAGCCCCGTTCTTGGTGAAGCTTTCTTT. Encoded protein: CASSPVLGEAFF. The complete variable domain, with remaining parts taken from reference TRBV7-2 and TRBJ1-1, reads GAGVSQSPSNKVTEKGKDVELRCDPISGHTALYWYRQSLGQGLEFLIYFQGNSAPDKSGLPSDRFSAERTGGSVSTLTIQRTQQEDSAVYLCASSPVLGEAFFGQGTRLTVV.

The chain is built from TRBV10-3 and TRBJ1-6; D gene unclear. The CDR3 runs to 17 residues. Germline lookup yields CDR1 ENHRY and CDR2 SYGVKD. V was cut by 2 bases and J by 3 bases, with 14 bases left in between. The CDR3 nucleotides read TGTGCCATCAGTGAGGCCTTTGGGCTGTTCTATAATTCACCCCTCCACTTT. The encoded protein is CAISEAFGLFYNSPLHF.

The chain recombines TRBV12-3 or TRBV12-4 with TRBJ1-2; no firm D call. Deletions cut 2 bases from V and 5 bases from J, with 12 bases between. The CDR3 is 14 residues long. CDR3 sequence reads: CASSLWSGSYGYTF. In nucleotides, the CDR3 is TGTGCCAGCAGTTTATGGTCAGGATCTTATGGCTACACCTTC.

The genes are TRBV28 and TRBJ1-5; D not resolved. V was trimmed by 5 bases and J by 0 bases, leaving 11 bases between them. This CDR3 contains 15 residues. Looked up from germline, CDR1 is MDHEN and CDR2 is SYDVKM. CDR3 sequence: CASSPPGYSNQPQHF. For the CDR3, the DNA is TGTGCCAGCAGTCCGCCTGGATATAGCAATCAGCCCCAGCATTTT.

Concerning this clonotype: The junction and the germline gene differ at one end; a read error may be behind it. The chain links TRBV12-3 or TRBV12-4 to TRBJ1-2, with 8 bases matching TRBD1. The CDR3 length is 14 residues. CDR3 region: CACSLETGVGGYTF. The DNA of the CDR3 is TGTGCCTGCAGTTTAGAGACAGGGGTTGGTGGCTACACCTTC.

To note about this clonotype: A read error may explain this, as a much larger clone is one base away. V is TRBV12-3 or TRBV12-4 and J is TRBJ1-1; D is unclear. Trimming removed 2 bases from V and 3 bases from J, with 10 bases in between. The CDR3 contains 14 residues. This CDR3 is CASSLWRVYTEAFF. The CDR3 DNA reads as TGTGCCAGCAGTTTATGGAGGGTATACACTGAAGCTTTCTTT.